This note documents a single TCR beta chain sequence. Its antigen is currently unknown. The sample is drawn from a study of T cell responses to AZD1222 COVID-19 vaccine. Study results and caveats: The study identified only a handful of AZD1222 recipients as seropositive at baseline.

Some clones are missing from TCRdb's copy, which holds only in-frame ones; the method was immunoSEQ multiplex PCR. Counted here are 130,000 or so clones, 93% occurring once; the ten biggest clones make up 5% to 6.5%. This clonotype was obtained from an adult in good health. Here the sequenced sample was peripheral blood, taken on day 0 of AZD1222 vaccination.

CDR3 amino acids: CASSPDRLNQPQHF. For the CDR3, the DNA is TGTGCCAGCTCACCAGACAGATTAAATCAGCCCCAGCATTTT. The chain employs TRBV18 and TRBJ1-5, with TRBD1 as a possible D gene (5 bases). The CDR3 totals 14 residues. Germline CDR1 is KGHSH and CDR2 is LQKENI. V was clipped by 2 bases and J by 4 bases, with 9 bases between them. The whole variable domain, filled in from reference TRBV18 and TRBJ1-5, reads NAGVMQNPRHLVRRRGQEARLRCSPMKGHSHVYWYRQLPEEGLKFMVYLQKENIIDESGMPKERFSAEFPKEGPSILRIQQVVRGDSAAYFCASSPDRLNQPQHFGDGTRLSIL.